The sequence of this T cell receptor (beta chain) was determined in a study of cytotoxic CD8 clonotypes in ibrutinib-treated CLL. Study-level findings and limits: Private clonotypes, not public ones, expanded at ibrutinib response. Higher circulating CD8+ T-cell counts strongly accompanied higher baseline clonality, above age-matched healthy donors.

In regard to this clone: Its matching antigen is unknown.

Measured with immunoSEQ multiplex PCR; TCRdb has only the in-frame clones, and not every one. The data show more than 150,000 clones, 72% seen once. Roughly 1.9 micrograms of genomic DNA (from cryopreserved PBMCs) were used for TCR beta libraries. The sequencing here drew on PBMCs, taken after 24 months of ibrutinib treatment. The receptor was isolated from a human donor with chronic lymphocytic leukemia.

The CDR3: CAISNYGTGSEQYF. CDR3 sequence (DNA): TGTGCCATCAGTAACTACGGGACAGGGTCCGAGCAGTACTTC. The J gene is TRBJ2-7, the V gene TRBV10-3; 9 nucleotides agree with TRBD1. The CDR3 sequence is 14 residues long. Trimming removed 5 bases from V and 6 bases from J; junction bases left unmatched: 8. CDR1 ENHRY and CDR2 SYGVKD come from the germline V gene.